A selection of T cell receptor beta chains follows, all from one sample in a study of cytomegalovirus exposure and HLA in healthy donors. Assay used: immunoSEQ multiplex PCR; TCRdb lists only in-frame clones, some missing. The table records 90,000 to 120,000 clones, approximately 80% of them present only once. The specimen sequenced was PBMCs. These receptor sequences come from a male donor in good health and CMV-seronegative. Each CDR3 is given with its conserved first and last residue. The D gene is left open where the match is weak. Clone size appears in some rows only: once, few, many, or a class for an expanded clone.

D	V	J	size	CDR3	DNA
TRBD2	TRBV27	TRBJ2-1	-	CASTSPSGSLEQFF	TGTGCCAGCACCTCGCCTAGCGGGAGTCTCGAGCAGTTCTTC
TRBD1	TRBV19	TRBJ1-2	-	CASSRTGNGYTF	TGTGCCAGTAGTAGGACAGGGAATGGCTACACCTTC
-	TRBV11-3	TRBJ2-1	-	CASSLRSYNEQFF	TGTGCCAGCAGCTTGCGCTCCTACAATGAGCAGTTCTTC
-	TRBV27	TRBJ2-7	-	CASSGFGGTYEQYF	TGTGCCAGCTCAGGGTTCGGGGGAACCTACGAGCAGTACTTC
-	TRBV21-1	TRBJ2-7	-	CAIWGTRPYEQYF	TGTGCCATCTGGGGGACACGGCCTTACGAGCAGTACTTC
-	TRBV5-1	TRBJ1-5	once	CASSLGGSSNQPQHF	TGCGCCAGCAGCTTGGGAGGGAGTAGCAATCAGCCCCAGCATTTT
TRBD1	TRBV19	TRBJ2-7	-	CASSKPGQGAYEQYF	TGTGCCAGTAGTAAACCGGGACAGGGGGCCTACGAGCAGTACTTC
-	TRBV27	TRBJ2-7	-	CASSLLALGEQYF	TGTGCCAGCAGCCTTTTAGCCCTCGGCGAGCAGTACTTC
TRBD2	TRBV2	TRBJ2-7	-	CASSEASGSTYEQYF	TGTGCCAGCAGTGAAGCTAGCGGGAGTACCTACGAGCAGTACTTC
TRBD1	TRBV7-2	TRBJ1-2	-	CASSVRDSYHGYTF	TGTGCCAGCAGCGTAAGGGACAGCTATCATGGCTACACCTTC
TRBD1	TRBV18	TRBJ2-5	-	CASSGGTGGQETQYF	TGTGCCAGCTCAGGAGGGACAGGGGGCCAAGAGACCCAGTACTTC
TRBD2	TRBV6-1	TRBJ2-1	once	CANLAGNYNEQFF	TGTGCCAACCTAGCGGGGAACTACAATGAGCAGTTCTTC
-	TRBV15	TRBJ1-2	-	CATSRDFQGSVYGYTF	TGTGCCACCAGCAGAGATTTCCAGGGGAGCGTCTATGGCTACACCTTC
TRBD1	TRBV6-5	TRBJ2-3	-	CASSTGTASTDTQYF	TGTGCCAGCAGTACCGGGACAGCGAGCACAGATACGCAGTATTTT
-	TRBV19	TRBJ2-4	-	CASSTPYTPRLAKNIQYF	TGTGCCAGTAGTACTCCTTACACCCCCCGCCTAGCCAAAAACATTCAGTACTTC
TRBD1	TRBV5-4	TRBJ1-4	few	CASSSGTGGEKLFF	TGTGCCAGCAGCTCCGGGACAGGGGGGGAAAAACTGTTTTTT
TRBD2	TRBV4-1	TRBJ2-1	few	CASSQGESGGTMKQFF	TGCGCCAGCAGCCAAGGGGAGTCGGGGGGTACAATGAAGCAGTTCTTC
TRBD1	TRBV2	TRBJ2-1	-	CASSTLLTGGHNEQFF	TGTGCCAGCAGTACCCTTTTGACAGGGGGCCACAATGAGCAGTTCTTC
TRBD2	TRBV5-4	TRBJ2-7	-	CASSIGTSGSYEQYF	TGTGCCAGCAGCATCGGGACTAGCGGTTCCTACGAGCAGTACTTC
-	TRBV30	TRBJ1-1	-	CAWSFKGTEAFF	TGTGCCTGGAGTTTTAAGGGGACTGAAGCTTTCTTT
TRBD1	TRBV9	TRBJ1-4	-	CASSADRGGEKLFF	TGTGCCAGCAGCGCCGACAGGGGAGGTGAAAAACTGTTTTTT
-	TRBV27	TRBJ2-1	few	CASNQGYEQFF	TGTGCCAGCAACCAGGGATATGAGCAGTTCTTC
-	TRBV2	TRBJ1-5	-	CASSVTPNQPQHF	TGTGCCAGCAGTGTCACTCCTAATCAGCCCCAGCATTTT
-	TRBV12-1	TRBJ2-7	-	CASSQPGGEGLSDEQYF	TGTGCCAGCAGCCAGCCGGGGGGGGAGGGCCTTTCGGACGAGCAGTACTTC
-	TRBV6-5	TRBJ1-5	-	CASSRGGDQPQHF	TGTGCCAGCAGTAGGGGTGGCGATCAGCCCCAGCATTTT
TRBD2	TRBV6-1	TRBJ2-5	-	CASWPAGGLPYF	TGTGCCAGCTGGCCAGCGGGAGGCCTCCCCTACTTC
-	TRBV13	TRBJ2-1	-	CASSAASHLEGTYNEQFF	TGTGCCAGCAGCGCCGCCTCTCATCTGGAGGGGACCTACAATGAGCAGTTCTTC
-	TRBV30	TRBJ2-5	-	CAWSAGGIETQYF	TGTGCCTGGAGTGCTGGGGGCATCGAGACCCAGTACTTC
-	TRBV2	TRBJ2-3	-	CARQAATSTDTQYF	TGTGCCCGCCAAGCGGCCACTAGCACAGATACGCAGTATTTT
-	TRBV5-1	TRBJ1-2	-	CASSRDNYGYTF	TGCGCCAGCAGCCGGGATAACTATGGCTACACCTTC
TRBD1	TRBV10-3	TRBJ1-2	-	CAISETQGVGYTF	TGTGCCATCAGTGAAACACAGGGGGTTGGCTACACCTTC